This record looks at one T cell receptor (beta chain) sequence and its context. Assay used: immunoSEQ multiplex PCR; TCRdb lists only in-frame clones, some missing. The table records around 170,000 clones, about 91% of them present only once. The CDR3 is 10 amino acids. This record belongs to a study of control samples from healthy donors and cancer patients. Sequencing input: blood. The TCR sequence derives from a woman in her 30s in good health. The chain couples TRBV21-1 to TRBJ2-7; the D call TRBD1 from the table was never checked on the DNA. TRBV21-1 is flagged as a pseudogene. The CDR3 DNA reads as TGTGCCAGCAGCCCCAGGGAGCAGTACGTC. This codes for CASSPREQYV.